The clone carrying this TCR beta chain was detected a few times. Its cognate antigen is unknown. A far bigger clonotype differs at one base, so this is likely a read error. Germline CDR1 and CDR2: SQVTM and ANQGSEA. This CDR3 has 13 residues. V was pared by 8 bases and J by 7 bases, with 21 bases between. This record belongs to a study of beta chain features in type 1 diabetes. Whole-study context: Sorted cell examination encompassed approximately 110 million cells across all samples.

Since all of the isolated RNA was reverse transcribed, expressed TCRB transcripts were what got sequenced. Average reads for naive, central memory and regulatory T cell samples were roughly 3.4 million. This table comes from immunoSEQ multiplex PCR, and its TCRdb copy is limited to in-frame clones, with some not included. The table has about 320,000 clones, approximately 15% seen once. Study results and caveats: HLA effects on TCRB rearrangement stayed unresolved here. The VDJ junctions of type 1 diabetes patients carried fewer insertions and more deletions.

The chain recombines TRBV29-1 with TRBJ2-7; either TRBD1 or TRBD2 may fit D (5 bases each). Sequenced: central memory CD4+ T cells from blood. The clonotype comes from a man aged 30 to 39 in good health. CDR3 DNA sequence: TGCAGCATGAGTGGGGGATCCTACAATGAGCAGTACTTC. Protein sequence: CSMSGGSYNEQYF.